This T cell receptor (beta chain) was identified during a study of T cells in Graves' hyperthyroidism and ophthalmopathy. The CDR3 is 15 amino acids. The germline CDR1 and CDR2 sequences are LNHDA and SQIVND (reference sequence). V was clipped by 0 bases and J by 4 bases, with 13 bases between them. This clonotype was seen a handful of times. TCR beta CDR3 regions were amplified from RNA. The study used the HTBI primer set for a first-round RT-PCR of the TCR CDR3. TCRdb re-analysed the multiplex PCR reads in MiXCR, keeping a single row per CDR3 protein. In the table there are 350,000 to 450,000 distinct CDR3 sequences, about 14% of which are singletons.

The rearrangement joins TRBV19 to TRBJ2-7; tentatively, D is TRBD2 (7 bases). Sample: blood. This TCR was recovered from a woman aged 60-70 years with Graves' hyperthyroidism. CDR3 protein: CASSIDLQGGYEQYF. Written as DNA, the CDR3 is TGTGCCAGTAGTATAGATCTACAGGGAGGGTACGAGCAGTACTTC.